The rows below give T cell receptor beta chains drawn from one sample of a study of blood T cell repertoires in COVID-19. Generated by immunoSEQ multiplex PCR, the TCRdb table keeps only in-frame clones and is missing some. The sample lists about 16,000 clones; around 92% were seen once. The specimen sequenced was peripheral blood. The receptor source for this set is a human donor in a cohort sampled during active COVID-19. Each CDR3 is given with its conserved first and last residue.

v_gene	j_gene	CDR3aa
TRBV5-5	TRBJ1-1	CASSIRDRGQTEAFF
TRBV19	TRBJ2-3	CASSPDLPQGADTQYF
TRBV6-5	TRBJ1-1	CASRTVDRPTGEAFF
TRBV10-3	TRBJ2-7	CAISDGLAGAGYEQYF
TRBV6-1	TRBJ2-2	CASSEGLSGRHVGELFF
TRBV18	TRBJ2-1	CASSPLGGLINEQFF
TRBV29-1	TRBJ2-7	CSVGAEGAVQYF
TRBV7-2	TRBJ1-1	CASSSYRRMNTEAFF
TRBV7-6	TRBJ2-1	CASSLASSGAYNEQFF
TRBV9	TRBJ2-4	CASSVGLVGNIQYF
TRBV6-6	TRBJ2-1	CASSYSGAQDNEQFF
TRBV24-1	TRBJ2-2	CATSPGQNTGELFF
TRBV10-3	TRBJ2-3	CAISEPLTGGPTGHTQYF
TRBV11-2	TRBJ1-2	CASSQQGAGGYTF
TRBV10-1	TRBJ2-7	CASSEGPDYEQYF
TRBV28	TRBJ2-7	CASSFQGIGAYEQYF
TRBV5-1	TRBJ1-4	CASSLGGDNEKLFF
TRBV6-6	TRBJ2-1	CASRPGTSGSGEQFF
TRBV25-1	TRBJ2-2	CASTAGATGELFF
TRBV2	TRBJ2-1	CASSPGTGTYNEQFF
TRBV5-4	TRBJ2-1	CASSLGGSRLNEQFF
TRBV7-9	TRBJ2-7	CASSLRRDRSYEQYF
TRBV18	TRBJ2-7	CASSPPAGGYEQYF
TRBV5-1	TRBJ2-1	CASKGLAGGPYNEQFF